Following are 5 T cell receptor beta chains from one sample sequenced in a study of shared clonotypes between healthy human individuals. TCRdb's copy holds only in-frame clones and misses some; the assay was immunoSEQ multiplex PCR. The table shows 2 million to 2.5 million clones, with approximately 95% occurring only once. What was sequenced was naive CD4+ T cells from PBMCs. This sample's subset: CD45RA+ positively selected. These receptors all stem from a man between 18 and 35 years old in good health. Some clones in this sample may be carry-over from other donors' samples.

The V call is TRBV5-6, the J call TRBJ2-5; D possibly corresponds to TRBD2 (5 bases). The CDR3 runs 16 residues. The V end lost 2 bases, the J end lost 5 bases, and 19 bases lay between the germline ends. Germline V gene data show CDR1 as SGHDT and CDR2 as YYEEEE. CDR3 region: CASSFGLAGPRETQYF. In nucleotides, the CDR3 is TGTGCCAGCAGCTTTGGGCTAGCAGGTCCTCGGGAGACCCAGTACTTC.

The rearrangement joins TRBV6-1 to TRBJ1-3, with 8 bases fitting TRBD1. The germline CDR1 and CDR2 sequences are MNHNS and SASEGT. J was trimmed by 5 bases and V by 5 bases; bases with no gene match: 5. The CDR3 totals 14 residues. The DNA for the CDR3 is TGTGCCAGCAGTCTTGGACAGGGTCGAAACACCATATATTTT. Its protein product is CASSLGQGRNTIYF.

The gene calls are TRBV19 and TRBJ2-2; maybe TRBD2 (6 bases). V lost 6 bases and J 0 bases, leaving 17 bases between the germline ends. Germline V gene lookup returns CDR1 LNHDA and CDR2 SQIVND (reference sequence). The CDR3 is made up of 17 amino acids. CDR3: CASRHTRPGANTGELFF. CDR3 bases: TGTGCCAGTAGACACACAAGGCCGGGGGCGAACACCGGGGAGCTGTTTTTT.

With regard to this clone: The identical CDR3 is also encoded by other nucleotide sequences in the sample. The chain recombines TRBV5-1 with TRBJ2-1; tentative D call: TRBD1 (5 bases). The CDR3 has 15 residues. The germline V and J ends were trimmed by 0 bases and 0 bases, with 7 bases remaining between them. Germline lookup yields CDR1 SGHRS and CDR2 YFSETQ. CDR3 sequence reads: CASSLETGSYNEQFF. DNA for the CDR3: TGCGCCAGCAGCTTGGAAACAGGCTCCTACAATGAGCAGTTCTTC.

A word on this clone: This same CDR3 is encoded by further DNA sequences in the sample. J is TRBJ2-3 and V is TRBV19, with unresolved D. Deletions cut 1 base from V and 2 bases from J, with 7 bases between. Looked up from germline, CDR1 is LNHDA and CDR2 is SQIVND (reference sequence). This CDR3 spans 14 amino acids. This CDR3 reads CASSIGGATDTQYF. The CDR3 nucleotides read TGTGCCAGTAGTATAGGAGGAGCCACAGATACGCAGTATTTT.